This note documents a single T cell receptor beta chain sequence. Its cognate antigen is unknown. The CDR3 length is 11 residues. V lost 7 bases and J lost 7, with 13 bases in between. CDR1 SQVTM and CDR2 ANQGSEA come from the germline V gene. The source of the sample is a study of regulatory T cells in long-lasting Graves disease. On the study more broadly: Patients newly diagnosed with Graves' had been on antithyroid drugs for under 3 months.

Study results and caveats: Favoring TRBV28, TRBJ1-2 and TRBJ2-5 was a feature seen in persistent disease.

Time point of the sample: newly diagnosed GD, antithyroid drugs for less than 3 months. Scientists built the TCR library using RNA that was extracted from PBMCs. HTBI primers from iRepertoire and Arm-PCR of CDR3 regions yielded the TCR beta libraries. Via MiXCR, TCRdb re-called the multiplex PCR reads, giving one row per CDR3 protein. This sample has hundreds of thousands of distinct CDR3 sequences, with roughly a sixth found just once. In addition, the sample was reused for a study of T cells in Graves' hyperthyroidism and ophthalmopathy. This second study notes: Those with hyperthyroidism were 18 to 65 years old, newly diagnosed, and ill for under 2 months.

This TCR derives from a woman aged 35-65 years with Graves disease. This chain joins TRBV29-1 and TRBJ1-2, with D possibly TRBD1 on 5 matching bases. The sample here was peripheral blood mononuclear cells (PBMCs), taken at new diagnosis, from a patient treated with antithyroid drugs. CDR3: CSEQEVGGYTF. For the CDR3, the DNA is TGCAGCGAACAGGAGGTCGGTGGCTACACCTTC.